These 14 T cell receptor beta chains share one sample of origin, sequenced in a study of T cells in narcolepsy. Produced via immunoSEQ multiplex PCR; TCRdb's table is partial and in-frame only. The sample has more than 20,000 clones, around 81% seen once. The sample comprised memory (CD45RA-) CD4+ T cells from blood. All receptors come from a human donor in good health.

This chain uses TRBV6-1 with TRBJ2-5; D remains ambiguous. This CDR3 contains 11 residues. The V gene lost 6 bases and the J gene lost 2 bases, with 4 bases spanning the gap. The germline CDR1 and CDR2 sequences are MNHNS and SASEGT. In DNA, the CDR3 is TGTGCCAGCAGCCCTCAAGAGACCCAGTACTTC. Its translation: CASSPQETQYF.

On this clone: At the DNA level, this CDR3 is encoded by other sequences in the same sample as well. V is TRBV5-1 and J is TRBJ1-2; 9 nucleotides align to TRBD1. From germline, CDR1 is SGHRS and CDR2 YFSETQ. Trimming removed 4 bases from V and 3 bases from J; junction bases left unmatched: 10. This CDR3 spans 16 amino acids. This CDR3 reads CASSVGQGQLHYGYTF. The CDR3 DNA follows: TGCGCCAGCAGCGTAGGACAGGGGCAGCTTCACTATGGCTACACCTTC.

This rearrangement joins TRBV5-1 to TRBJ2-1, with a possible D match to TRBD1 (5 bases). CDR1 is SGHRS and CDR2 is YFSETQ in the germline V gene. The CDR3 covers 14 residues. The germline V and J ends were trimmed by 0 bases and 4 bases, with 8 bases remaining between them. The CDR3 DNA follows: TGCGCCAGCAGCTTGGAGGACACATACAATGAGCAGTTCTTC. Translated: CASSLEDTYNEQFF.

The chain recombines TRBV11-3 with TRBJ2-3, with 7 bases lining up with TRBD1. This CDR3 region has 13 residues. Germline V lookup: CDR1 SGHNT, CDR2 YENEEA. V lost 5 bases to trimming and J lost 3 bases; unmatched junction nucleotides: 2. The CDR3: CASSTQGTDTQYF. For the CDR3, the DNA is TGTGCCAGCAGCACACAGGGGACAGATACGCAGTATTTT.

CDR3: CAISESGRGHYGYTF. The CDR3 coding sequence is TGTGCCATCAGTGAGTCGGGGAGGGGGCACTATGGCTACACCTTC. V gene TRBV10-3 combines with J gene TRBJ1-2, with 7 bases identical to TRBD1. Germline trimming cut 0 bases from V and 3 bases from J; bases unmatched to any gene: 4. This CDR3 is built from 15 residues. The germline V gene has CDR1 ENHRY and CDR2 SYGVKD.

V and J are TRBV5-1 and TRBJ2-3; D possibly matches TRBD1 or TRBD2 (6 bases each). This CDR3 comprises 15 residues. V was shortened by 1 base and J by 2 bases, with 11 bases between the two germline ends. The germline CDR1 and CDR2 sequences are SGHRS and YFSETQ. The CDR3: CASSLRGVATDTQYF. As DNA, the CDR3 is TGCGCCAGCAGCTTGAGGGGGGTCGCCACAGATACGCAGTATTTT.

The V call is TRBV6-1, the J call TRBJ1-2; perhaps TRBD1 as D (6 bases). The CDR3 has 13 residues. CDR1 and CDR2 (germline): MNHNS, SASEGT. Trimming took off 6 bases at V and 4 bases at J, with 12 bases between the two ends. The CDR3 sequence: CASRATGLYGYTF. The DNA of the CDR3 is TGTGCCAGCAGGGCTACAGGGCTCTATGGCTACACCTTC.

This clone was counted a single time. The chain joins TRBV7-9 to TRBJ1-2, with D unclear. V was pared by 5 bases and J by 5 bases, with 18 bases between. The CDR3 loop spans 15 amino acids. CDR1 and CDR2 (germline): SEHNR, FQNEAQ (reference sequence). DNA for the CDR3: TGTGCCAGCAGCCCCGCGGTAGGGTTCGTTTATGGCTACACCTTC. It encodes CASSPAVGFVYGYTF.

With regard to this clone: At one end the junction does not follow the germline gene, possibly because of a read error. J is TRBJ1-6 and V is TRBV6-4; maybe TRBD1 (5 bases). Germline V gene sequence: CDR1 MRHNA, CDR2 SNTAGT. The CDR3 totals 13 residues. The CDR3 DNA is TGTGCCGGCAGTGACACCAGGGACTCACCCCTCCACTTT. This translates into CAGSDTRDSPLHF.

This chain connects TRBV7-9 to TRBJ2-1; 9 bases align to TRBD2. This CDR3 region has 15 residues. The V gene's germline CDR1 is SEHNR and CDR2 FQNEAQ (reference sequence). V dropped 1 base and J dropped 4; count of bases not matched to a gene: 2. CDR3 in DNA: TGTGCCAGCAGCTTAGAGCGGGGGGTATACAATGAGCAGTTCTTC. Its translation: CASSLERGVYNEQFF.

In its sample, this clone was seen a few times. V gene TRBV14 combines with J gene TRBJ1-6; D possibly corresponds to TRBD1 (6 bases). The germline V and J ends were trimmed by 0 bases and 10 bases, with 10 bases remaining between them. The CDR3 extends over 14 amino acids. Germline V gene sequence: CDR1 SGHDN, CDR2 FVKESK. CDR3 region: CASSQETRGSPLHF. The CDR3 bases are TGTGCCAGCAGCCAAGAAACCAGGGGATCACCCCTCCACTTT.

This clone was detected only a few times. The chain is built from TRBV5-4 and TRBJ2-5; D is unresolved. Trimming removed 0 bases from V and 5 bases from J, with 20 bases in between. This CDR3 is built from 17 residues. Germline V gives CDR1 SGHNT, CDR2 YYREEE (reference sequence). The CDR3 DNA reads TGTGCCAGCAGCTTGGCCAAGGGCTCGCGCGGCACGGAGACCCAGTACTTC. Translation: CASSLAKGSRGTETQYF.

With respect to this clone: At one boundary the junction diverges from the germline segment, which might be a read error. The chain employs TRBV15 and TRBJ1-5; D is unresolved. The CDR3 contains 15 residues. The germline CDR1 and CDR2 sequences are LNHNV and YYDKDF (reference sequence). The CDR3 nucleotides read TGTGCCGCCAGCTCCGGGTCAGGTAAAGATCAGCCCCAGCATTTT. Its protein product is CAASSGSGKDQPQHF.

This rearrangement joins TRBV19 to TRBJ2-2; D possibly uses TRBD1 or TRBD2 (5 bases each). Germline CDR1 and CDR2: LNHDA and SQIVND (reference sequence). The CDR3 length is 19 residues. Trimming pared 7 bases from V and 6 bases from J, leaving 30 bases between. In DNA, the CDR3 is TGTGCCAGTAAGCCTGGATATTTCATAGGGGATAGGCGGGCCGGGGAGCTGTTTTTT. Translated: CASKPGYFIGDRRAGELFF.